Here is one T cell receptor beta chain with its context. The CDR3 has 17 residues. The V gene end was trimmed by 3 bases and the J gene end by 4 bases; junction bases not matched to a gene: 7. The germline CDR1 and CDR2 sequences are SGHTA and FQGTGA. The data originate from a study of blood T cells in healthy people across ages. Together with a sample-barcoded 5' primer, a J-beta primer mix was included in a second PCR lasting roughly 6 to 12 cycles. TCRdb re-called the 5' RACE reads through MiXCR, storing one row per CDR3 protein. Of over 600,000 distinct CDR3 sequences detected, around 20% appear once; the ten largest clones hold approximately 3.6%.

V usage is TRBV7-3 and J usage is TRBJ2-2, with 11 bases aligning to TRBD2. Sequences were obtained from blood. This clonotype was sampled from a man aged 65-85 years in good health. The CDR3 DNA reads TGTGCCAGCAGCTTGCTTAGCGGGAGGGTTAGCACCGGGGAGCTGTTTTTT. Its translation is CASSLLSGRVSTGELFF. The full variable domain, its missing parts supplied by reference TRBV7-3 and TRBJ2-2, is GAGVSQTPSNKVTEKGKYVELRCDPISGHTALYWYRQSLGQGPEFLIYFQGTGAADDSGLPNDRFFAVRPEGSVSTLKIQRTERGDSAVYLCASSLLSGRVSTGELFFGEGSRLTVL.